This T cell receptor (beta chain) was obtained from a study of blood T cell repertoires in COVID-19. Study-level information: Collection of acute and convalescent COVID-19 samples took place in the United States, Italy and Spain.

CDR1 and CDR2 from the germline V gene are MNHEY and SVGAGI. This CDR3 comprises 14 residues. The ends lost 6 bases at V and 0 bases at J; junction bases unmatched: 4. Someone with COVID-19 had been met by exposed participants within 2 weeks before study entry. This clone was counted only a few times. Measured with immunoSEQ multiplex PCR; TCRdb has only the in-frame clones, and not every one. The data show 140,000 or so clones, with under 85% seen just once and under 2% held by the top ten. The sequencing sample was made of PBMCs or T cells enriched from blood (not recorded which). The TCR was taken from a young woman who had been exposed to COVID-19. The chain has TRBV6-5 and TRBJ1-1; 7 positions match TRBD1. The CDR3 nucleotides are TGTGCCAGCAGCCGGGACAGCGTGAACACTGAAGCTTTCTTT. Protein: CASSRDSVNTEAFF.